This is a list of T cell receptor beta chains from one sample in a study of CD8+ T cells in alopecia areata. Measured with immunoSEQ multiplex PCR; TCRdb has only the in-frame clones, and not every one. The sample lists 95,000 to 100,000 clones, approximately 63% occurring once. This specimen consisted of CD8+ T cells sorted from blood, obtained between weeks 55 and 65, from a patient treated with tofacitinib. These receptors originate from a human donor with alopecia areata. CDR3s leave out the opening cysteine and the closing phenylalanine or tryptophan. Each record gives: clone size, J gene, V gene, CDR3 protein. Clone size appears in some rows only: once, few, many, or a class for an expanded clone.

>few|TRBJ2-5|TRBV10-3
AISELGTQETQY
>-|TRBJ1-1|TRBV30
AWSSGSSEAF
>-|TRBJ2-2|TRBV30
AWSVQGSDTGELF
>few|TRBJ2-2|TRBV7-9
ASSSSGLSELTGELF
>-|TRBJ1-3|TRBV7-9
ASSLLDSGNTIY
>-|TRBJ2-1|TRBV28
ASSLGRSGNEQF
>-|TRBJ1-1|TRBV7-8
ASSLDIPNTEAF
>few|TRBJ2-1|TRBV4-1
ASSQSRDEQF
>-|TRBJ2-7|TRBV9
ASSDGQGRNEQY
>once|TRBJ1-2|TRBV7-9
ASSMQGQGNYGYT
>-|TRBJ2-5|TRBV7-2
ASSKTGVETQY
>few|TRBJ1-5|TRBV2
ASSGGTENQPQH
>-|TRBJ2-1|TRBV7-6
ASSFVAGTGNEQF
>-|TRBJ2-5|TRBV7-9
ASSPHLGGAETQY
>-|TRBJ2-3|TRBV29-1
SVAGTEHTDTQY
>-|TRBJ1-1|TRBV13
ASSPPRDSSVNTEAF
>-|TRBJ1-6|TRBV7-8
ASSSHEVTGAHSPLH
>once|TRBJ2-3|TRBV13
ASSSGLAGESLTHSTQY
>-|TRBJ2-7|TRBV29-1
SVGQGATYEQY
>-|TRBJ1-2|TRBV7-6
ASSLYGGLIYGYT
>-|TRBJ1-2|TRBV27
ASSRGIGYGYT
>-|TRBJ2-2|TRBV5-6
ASSLVVAGELF
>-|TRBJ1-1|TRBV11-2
ASSPQDPEAF
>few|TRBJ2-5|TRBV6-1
ASSGLRVALETQY
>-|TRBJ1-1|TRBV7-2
ASTPRSPFEAF
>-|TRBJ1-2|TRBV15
ATSATGIAYGYT
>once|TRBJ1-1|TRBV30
AWSGEDSNTEAF
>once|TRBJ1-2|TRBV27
ASSLTGTGHGYT
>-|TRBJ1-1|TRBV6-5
ASSFDTSNTEAF
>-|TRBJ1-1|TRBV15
ATSGRGMNTEAF
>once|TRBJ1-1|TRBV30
AWSVLSQVRPEAF
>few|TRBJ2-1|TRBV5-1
ASSLGGRYNEQF
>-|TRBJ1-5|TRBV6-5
ASSYERTNQPQH
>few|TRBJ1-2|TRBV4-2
ASSQGTENYGYT
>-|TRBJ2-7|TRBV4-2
ASSQDWFGVYEQY
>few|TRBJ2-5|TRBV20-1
SAARETQY
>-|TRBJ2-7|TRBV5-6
ASSLAGQLYEQY
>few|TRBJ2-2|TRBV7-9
ASSNGELF
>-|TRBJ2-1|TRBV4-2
ASSHTRFDRLGNEQF
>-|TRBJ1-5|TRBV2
ASSPDSNQPQH
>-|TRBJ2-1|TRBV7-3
ASSSRLANEQF
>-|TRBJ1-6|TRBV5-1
ASRLTELGSPLH
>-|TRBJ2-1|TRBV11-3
ASSGPPTYNEQF
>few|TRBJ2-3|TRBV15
ATSSLQGAGDTQY
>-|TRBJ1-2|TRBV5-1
ASSLNLGPGGLFYGYT
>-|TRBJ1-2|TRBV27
ASSLGSNYGYT
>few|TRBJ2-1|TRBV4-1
ASSQEPPGEYNEQF
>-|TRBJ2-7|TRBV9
ASSVVSGSYEQY
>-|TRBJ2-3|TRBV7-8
ASGDTSTDTQY
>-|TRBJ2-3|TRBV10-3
AILRDSTDTQY
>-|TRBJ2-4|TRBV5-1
ASSYGTSGVKNIQY
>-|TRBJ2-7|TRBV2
ASSDSGTGNYEQY
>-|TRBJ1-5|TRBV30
AWSSGKNQPQH
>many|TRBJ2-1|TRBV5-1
ASSTRGGHNEQF
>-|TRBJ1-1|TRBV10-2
ASSTGGGNTEAF
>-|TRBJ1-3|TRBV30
AWSHDMTRNTIY
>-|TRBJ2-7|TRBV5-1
ASSWTGSYEQY
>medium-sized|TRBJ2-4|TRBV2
ASSDSDGKNIQY
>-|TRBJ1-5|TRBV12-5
ASGLAGIQSQDRDGQPQH